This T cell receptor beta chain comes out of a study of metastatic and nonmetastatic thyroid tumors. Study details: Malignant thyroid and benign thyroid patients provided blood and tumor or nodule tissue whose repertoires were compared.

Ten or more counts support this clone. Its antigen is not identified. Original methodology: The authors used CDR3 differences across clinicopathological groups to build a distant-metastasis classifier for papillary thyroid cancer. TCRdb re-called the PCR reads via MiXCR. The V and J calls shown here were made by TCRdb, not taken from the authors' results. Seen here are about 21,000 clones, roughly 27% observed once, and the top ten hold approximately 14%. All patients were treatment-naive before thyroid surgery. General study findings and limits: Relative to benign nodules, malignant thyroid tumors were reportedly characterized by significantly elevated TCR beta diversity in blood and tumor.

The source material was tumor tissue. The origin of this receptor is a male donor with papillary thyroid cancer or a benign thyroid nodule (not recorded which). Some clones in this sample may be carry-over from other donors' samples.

The CDR3 sequence: CASRTTGGDGGELFF. CDR3 coding DNA: TGCGCCAGCAGGACCACAGGGGGCGACGGCGGGGAGCTGTTTTTT. The V and J genes are TRBV10-2 and TRBJ2-2; TRBD1 matches at 9 bases. The V and J ends lost 6 bases and 7 bases, in that order; junction bases with no gene match: 9. Germline V gives CDR1 WSHSY, CDR2 SAAADI. This CDR3 has 15 amino acids.